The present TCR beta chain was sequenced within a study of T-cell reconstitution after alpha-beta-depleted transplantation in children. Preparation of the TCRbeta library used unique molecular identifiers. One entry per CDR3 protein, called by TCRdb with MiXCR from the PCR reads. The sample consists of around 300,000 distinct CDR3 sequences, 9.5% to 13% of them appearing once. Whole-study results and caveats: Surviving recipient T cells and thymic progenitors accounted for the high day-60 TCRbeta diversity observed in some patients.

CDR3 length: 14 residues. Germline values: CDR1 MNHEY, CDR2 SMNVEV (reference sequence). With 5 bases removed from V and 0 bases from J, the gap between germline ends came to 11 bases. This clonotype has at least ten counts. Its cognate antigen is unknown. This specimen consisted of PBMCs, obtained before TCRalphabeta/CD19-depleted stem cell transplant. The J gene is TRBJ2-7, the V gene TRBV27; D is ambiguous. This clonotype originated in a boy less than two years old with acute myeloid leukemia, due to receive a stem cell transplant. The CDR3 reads CASSLSPSSYEQYF. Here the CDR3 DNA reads TGTGCCAGCAGTCTAAGCCCCAGCTCCTACGAGCAGTACTTC.